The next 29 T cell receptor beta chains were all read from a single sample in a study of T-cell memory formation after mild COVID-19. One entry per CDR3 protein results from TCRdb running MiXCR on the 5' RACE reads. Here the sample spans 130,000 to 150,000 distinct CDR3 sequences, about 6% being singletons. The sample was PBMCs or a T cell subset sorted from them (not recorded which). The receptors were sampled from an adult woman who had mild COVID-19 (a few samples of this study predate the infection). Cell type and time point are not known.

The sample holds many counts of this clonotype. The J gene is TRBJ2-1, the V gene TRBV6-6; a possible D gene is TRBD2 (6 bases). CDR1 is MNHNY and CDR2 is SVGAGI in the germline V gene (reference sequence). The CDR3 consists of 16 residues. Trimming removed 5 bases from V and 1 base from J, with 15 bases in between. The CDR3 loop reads CASSPLTGESYNEQFF. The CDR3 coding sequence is TGTGCCAGCAGTCCCCTTACGGGGGAGTCCTACAATGAGCAGTTCTTC.

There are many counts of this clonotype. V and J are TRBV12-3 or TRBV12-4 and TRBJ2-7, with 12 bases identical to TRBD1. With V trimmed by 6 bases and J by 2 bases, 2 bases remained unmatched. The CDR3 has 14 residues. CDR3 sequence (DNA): TGTGCCAGCAGGCGGGACAGGGGGCCCTACGAGCAGTACTTC. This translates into CASRRDRGPYEQYF.

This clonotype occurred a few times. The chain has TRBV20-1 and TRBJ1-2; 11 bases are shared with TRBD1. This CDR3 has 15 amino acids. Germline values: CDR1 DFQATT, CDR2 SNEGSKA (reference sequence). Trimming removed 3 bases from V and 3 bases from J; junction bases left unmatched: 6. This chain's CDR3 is CSASPQGQGDYGYTF. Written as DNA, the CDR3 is TGCAGTGCTAGTCCTCAGGGACAGGGGGACTATGGCTACACCTTC.

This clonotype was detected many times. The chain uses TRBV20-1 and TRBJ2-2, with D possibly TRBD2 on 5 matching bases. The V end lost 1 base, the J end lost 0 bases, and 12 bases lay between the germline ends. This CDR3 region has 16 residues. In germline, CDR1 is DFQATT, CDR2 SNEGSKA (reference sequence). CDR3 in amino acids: CSARGLTAANTGELFF. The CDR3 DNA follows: TGCAGTGCTAGAGGACTAACCGCCGCGAACACCGGGGAGCTGTTTTTT.

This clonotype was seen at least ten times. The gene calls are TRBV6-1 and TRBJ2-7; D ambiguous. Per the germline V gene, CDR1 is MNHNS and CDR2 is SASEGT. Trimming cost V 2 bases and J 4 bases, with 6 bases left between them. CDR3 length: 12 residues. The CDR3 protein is CASSERWYEQYF. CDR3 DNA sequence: TGTGCCAGCAGTGAAAGGTGGTACGAGCAGTACTTC.

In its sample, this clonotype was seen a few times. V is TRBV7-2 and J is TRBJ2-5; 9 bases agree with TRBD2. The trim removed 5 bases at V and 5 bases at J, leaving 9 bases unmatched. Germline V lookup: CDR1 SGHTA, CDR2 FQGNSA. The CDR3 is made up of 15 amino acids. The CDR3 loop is CASSRQRGAGETQYF. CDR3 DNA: TGTGCCAGCAGCCGTCAGCGGGGGGCGGGCGAGACCCAGTACTTC.

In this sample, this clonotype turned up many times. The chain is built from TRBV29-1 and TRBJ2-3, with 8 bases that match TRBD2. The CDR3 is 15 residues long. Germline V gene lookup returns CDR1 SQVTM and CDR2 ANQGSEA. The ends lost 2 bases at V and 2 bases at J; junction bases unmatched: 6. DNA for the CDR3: TGCAGCGTTGAACTGGGACTAGAGAACACAGATACGCAGTATTTT. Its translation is CSVELGLENTDTQYF.

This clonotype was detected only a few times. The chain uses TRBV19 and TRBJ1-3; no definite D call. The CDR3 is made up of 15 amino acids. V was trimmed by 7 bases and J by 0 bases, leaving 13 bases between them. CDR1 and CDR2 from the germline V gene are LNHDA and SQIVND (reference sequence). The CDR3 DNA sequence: TGTGCCAGTAATGGCCCAGCAATCTCTGGAAACACCATATATTTT. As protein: CASNGPAISGNTIYF.

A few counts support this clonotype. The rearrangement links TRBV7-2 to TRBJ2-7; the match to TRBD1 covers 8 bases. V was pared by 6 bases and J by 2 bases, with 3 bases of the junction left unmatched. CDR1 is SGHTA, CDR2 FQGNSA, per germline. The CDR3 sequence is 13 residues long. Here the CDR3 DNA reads TGTGCCAGCAGACAGACAGGGGCCTACGAGCAGTACTTC. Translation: CASRQTGAYEQYF.

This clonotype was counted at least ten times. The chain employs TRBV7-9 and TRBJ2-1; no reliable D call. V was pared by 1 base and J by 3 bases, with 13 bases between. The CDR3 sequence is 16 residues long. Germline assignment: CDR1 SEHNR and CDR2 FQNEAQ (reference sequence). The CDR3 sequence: CASSLGASPVYNEQFF. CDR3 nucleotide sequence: TGTGCCAGCAGCTTAGGAGCCAGTCCGGTCTACAATGAGCAGTTCTTC.

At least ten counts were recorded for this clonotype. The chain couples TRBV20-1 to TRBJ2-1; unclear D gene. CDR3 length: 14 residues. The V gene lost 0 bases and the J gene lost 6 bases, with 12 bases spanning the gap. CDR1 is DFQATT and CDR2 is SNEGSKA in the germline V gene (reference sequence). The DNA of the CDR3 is TGCAGTGCTAGAGATCTGGATCGTGGCAATGAGCAGTTCTTC. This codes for CSARDLDRGNEQFF.

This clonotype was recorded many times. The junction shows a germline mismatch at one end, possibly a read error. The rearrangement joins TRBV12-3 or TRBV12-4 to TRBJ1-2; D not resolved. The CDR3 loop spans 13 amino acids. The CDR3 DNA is TGTGCCAGCAGTCCCGTACCGTGGGGTTACTCGGCCTTC. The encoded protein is CASSPVPWGYSAF.

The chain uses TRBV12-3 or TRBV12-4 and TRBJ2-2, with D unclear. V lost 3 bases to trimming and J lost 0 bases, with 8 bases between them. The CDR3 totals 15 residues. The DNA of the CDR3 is TGTGCCAGCAGTTTCCGGCCGGCGAACACCGGGGAGCTGTTTTTT. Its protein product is CASSFRPANTGELFF.

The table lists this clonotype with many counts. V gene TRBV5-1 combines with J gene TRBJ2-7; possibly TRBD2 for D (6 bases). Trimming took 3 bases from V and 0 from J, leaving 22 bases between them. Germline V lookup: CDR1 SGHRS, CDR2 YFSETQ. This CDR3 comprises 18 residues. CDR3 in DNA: TGCGCCAGCAGCTGGGGGACTCAAGGCCCTACTGACTCCTACGAGCAGTACTTC. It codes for CASSWGTQGPTDSYEQYF.

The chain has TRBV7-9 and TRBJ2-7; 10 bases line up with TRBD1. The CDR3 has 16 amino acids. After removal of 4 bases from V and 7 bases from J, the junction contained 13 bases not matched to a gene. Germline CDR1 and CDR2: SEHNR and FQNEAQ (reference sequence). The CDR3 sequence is CASSSQTGTGDQEQYF. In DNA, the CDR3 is TGTGCCAGCAGCTCCCAAACCGGGACAGGGGACCAGGAGCAGTACTTC.

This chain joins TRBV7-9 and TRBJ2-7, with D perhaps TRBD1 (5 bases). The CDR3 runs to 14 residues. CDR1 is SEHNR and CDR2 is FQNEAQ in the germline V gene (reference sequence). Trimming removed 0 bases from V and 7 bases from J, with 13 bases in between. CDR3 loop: CASSLALGEREQYF. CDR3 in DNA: TGTGCCAGCAGCTTAGCGCTAGGGGAAAGAGAGCAGTACTTC.

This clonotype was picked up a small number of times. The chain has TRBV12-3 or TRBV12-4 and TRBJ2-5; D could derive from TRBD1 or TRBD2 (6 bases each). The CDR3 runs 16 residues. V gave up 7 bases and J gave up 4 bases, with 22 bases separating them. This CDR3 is CASTRAGQFGGETQYF. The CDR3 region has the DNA TGTGCCAGCACCCGGGCGGGACAATTTGGGGGAGAGACCCAGTACTTC.

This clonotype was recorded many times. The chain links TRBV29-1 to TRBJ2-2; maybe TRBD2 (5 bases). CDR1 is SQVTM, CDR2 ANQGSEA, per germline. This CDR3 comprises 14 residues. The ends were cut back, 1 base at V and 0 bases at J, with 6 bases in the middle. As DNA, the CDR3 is TGCAGCGTTGAAGCGACTACGAACACCGGGGAGCTGTTTTTT. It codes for CSVEATTNTGELFF.

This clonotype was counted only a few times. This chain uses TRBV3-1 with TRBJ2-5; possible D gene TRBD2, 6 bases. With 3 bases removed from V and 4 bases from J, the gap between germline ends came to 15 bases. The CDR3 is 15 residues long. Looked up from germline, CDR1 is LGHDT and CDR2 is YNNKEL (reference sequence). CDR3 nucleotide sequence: TGTGCCAGCAGCCAGATGAGGCGGGGAGGAGAGACCCAGTACTTC. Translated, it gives CASSQMRRGGETQYF.

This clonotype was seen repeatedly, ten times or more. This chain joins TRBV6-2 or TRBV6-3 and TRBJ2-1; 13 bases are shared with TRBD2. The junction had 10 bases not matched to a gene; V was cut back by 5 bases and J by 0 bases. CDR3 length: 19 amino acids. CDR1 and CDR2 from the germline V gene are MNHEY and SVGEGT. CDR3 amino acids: CASSQGLAGKTSSYNEQFF. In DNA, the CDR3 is TGTGCCAGCAGTCAGGGACTAGCGGGAAAAACTAGCTCCTACAATGAGCAGTTCTTC.

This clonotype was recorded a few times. Written as DNA, the CDR3 is TGTGCCAGCAGAGGCCTCTACAATGAGCAGTTCTTC. It translates to CASRGLYNEQFF. V usage is TRBV2 and J usage is TRBJ2-1; D remains ambiguous. This CDR3 spans 12 amino acids. Germline lookup yields CDR1 SNHLY and CDR2 FYNNEI. V dropped 6 bases and J dropped 3 bases, with 6 bases sitting between them.

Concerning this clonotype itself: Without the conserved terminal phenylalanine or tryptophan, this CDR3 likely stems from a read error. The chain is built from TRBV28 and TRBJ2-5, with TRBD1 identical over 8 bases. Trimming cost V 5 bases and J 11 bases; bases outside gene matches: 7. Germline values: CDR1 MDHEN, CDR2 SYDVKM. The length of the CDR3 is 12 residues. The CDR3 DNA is TGTGCCAGCAGTCGAATGGGACAGGAGCAGTACGTC. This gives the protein CASSRMGQEQYV.

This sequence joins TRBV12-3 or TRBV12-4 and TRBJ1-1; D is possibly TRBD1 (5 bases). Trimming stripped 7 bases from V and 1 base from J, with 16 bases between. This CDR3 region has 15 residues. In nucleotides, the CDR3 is TGTGCCAGCACAATGGGAGGGCAGGGGAACACTGAAGCTTTCTTT. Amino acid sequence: CASTMGGQGNTEAFF.

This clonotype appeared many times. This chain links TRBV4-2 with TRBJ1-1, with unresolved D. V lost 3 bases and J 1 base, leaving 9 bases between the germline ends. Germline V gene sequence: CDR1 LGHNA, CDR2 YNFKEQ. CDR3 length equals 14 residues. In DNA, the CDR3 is TGTGCCAGCAGCCACCTTGGTTCGAACACTGAAGCTTTCTTT. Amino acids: CASSHLGSNTEAFF.

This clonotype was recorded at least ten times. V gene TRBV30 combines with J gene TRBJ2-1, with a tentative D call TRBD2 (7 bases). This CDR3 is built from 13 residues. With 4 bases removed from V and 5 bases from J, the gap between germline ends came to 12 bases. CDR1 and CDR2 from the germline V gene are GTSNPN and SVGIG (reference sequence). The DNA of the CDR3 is TGTGCCTGGAACAGGGAGGGTAACAATGAGCAGTTCTTC. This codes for CAWNREGNNEQFF.

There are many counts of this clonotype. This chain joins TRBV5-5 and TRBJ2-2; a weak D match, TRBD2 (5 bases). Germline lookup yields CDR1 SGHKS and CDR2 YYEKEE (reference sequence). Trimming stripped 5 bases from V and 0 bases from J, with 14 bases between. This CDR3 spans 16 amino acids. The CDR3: CASRRDPPANTGELFF. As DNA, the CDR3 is TGTGCCAGCAGACGGGATCCGCCCGCGAACACCGGGGAGCTGTTTTTT.

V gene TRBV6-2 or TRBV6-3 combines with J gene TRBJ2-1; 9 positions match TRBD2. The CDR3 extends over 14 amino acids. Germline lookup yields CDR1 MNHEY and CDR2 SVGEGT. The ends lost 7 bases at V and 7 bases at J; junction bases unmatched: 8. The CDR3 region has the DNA TGTGCCAGCAACCATGGGACTAGCCAAAATGAGCAGTTCTTC. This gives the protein CASNHGTSQNEQFF.

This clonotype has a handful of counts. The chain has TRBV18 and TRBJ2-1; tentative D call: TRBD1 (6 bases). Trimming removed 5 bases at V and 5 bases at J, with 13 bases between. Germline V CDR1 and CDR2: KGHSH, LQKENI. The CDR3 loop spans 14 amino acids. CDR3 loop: CASSVTGQNNEQFF. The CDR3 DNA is TGTGCCAGCTCAGTAACCGGACAGAACAATGAGCAGTTCTTC. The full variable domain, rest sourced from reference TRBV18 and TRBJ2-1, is NAGVMQNPRHLVRRRGQEARLRCSPMKGHSHVYWYRQLPEEGLKFMVYLQKENIIDESGMPKERFSAEFPKEGPSILRIQQVVRGDSAAYFCASSVTGQNNEQFFGPGTRLTVL.

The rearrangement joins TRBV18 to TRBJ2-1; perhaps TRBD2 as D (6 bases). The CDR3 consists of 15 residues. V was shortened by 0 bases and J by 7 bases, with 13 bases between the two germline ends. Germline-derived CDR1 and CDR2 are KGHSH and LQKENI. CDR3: CASSPPLLAPNEQFF. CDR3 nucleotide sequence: TGTGCCAGCTCACCACCGTTACTAGCTCCTAATGAGCAGTTCTTC.